Below, 11 T cell receptor beta chains from the same sample are listed, as sequenced in a study of human T cells and chemical hapten exposure. MiXCR, applied by TCRdb to the RACE reads, yields one record per CDR3 protein. The sample contains about 90,000 distinct CDR3 sequences, roughly 11% of which appear only once. Time point specified: patch test 3, about 24 weeks after DPC sensitization. Indicated treatment: therapeutic diphenylcyclopropenone sensitization with weekly scalp DPC. The material was whole blood, obtained in connection with sensitization to the hapten diphenylcyclopropenone (DPC). The receptors shown here come from a woman younger than 45 with alopecia areata. Some clones in this sample may be carry-over from other donors' samples.

This clonotype was picked up many times. This rearrangement joins TRBV7-3 to TRBJ1-1; the D gene is possibly TRBD1 (6 bases). CDR1 is SGHTA, CDR2 FQGTGA, per germline. V lost 2 bases and J lost 1, with 11 bases in between. This CDR3 region has 15 residues. The CDR3 bases are TGTGCCAGCAGCTTATCAGGGGCAGGGAACACTGAAGCTTTCTTT. It translates to CASSLSGAGNTEAFF.

Ten or more counts support this clonotype. The chain is built from TRBV14 and TRBJ1-2; unclear D gene. V lost 1 base and J 2 bases, leaving 2 bases between the germline ends. The germline V gene encodes CDR1 SGHDN and CDR2 FVKESK. The CDR3 is 12 residues long. CDR3 bases: TGTGCCAGCAGCCAAGTCAACTATGGCTACACCTTC. Translation gives CASSQVNYGYTF.

This clonotype occurred many times. The genes are TRBV28 and TRBJ2-6; D might be TRBD1 (5 bases). The germline V and J ends were trimmed by 4 bases and 0 bases, with 10 bases remaining between them. CDR3 length: 16 residues. From germline, CDR1 is MDHEN and CDR2 SYDVKM. The CDR3 DNA sequence: TGTGCCAGCAGTTCGCCAGGGATCTCTGGGGCCAACGTCCTGACTTTC. Protein product: CASSSPGISGANVLTF.

This sequence joins TRBV29-1 and TRBJ2-5; no firm D call. V lost 3 bases to trimming and J lost 5 bases, with 10 bases between them. Germline V gene lookup returns CDR1 SQVTM and CDR2 ANQGSEA. This CDR3 is 12 amino acids long. CDR3 amino acids: CSVERNRETQYF. CDR3 bases: TGCAGCGTTGAGAGGAATAGGGAGACCCAGTACTTC.

At least ten counts were recorded for this clonotype. J is TRBJ2-2 and V is TRBV28; D is perhaps TRBD1 (7 bases). The germline gives CDR1 MDHEN, CDR2 SYDVKM. This CDR3 contains 13 residues. Trimming left V 4 bases short and J 5 bases short, with 8 bases between. CDR3 amino acids: CASSSGGTGELFF. The DNA of the CDR3 is TGTGCCAGCAGTTCAGGGGGGACCGGGGAGCTGTTTTTT.

In its sample, this clonotype was seen many times. The gene calls are TRBV7-9 and TRBJ1-1, with D hard to call. With 8 bases removed from V and 0 bases from J, the gap between germline ends came to 7 bases. CDR1 SEHNR and CDR2 FQNEAQ come from the germline V gene (reference sequence). The CDR3 covers 12 residues. The DNA for the CDR3 is TGTGCCAGCGCTTTAATGAACACTGAAGCTTTCTTT. Translating it yields CASALMNTEAFF.

Points on this clonotype: A read error may be the cause here, since a much bigger clone is one base away. Given the absence of the conserved phenylalanine or tryptophan at the CDR3 end, a read error is likely. The rearrangement joins TRBV29-1 to TRBJ1-1; D call uncertain. CDR3 length: 12 amino acids. The V gene's germline CDR1 is SQVTM and CDR2 ANQGSEA. DNA of the CDR3: TGCAGTGCCGACGGCATGAACACTGAAGCTTTCCTT. The encoded protein is CSADGMNTEAFL.

V usage is TRBV6-1 and J usage is TRBJ1-1, with a tentative D call TRBD1 (6 bases). Germline V gene data show CDR1 as MNHNS and CDR2 as SASEGT. With 2 bases removed from V and 0 bases from J, the gap between germline ends came to 10 bases. This CDR3 spans 15 amino acids. The CDR3 sequence: CASSEIEGVNTEAFF. CDR3 sequence (DNA): TGTGCCAGCAGTGAAATAGAGGGGGTGAACACTGAAGCTTTCTTT.

This clonotype was seen at least ten times. V usage is TRBV5-4 and J usage is TRBJ1-4; 9 bases map to TRBD1. The germline V gene encodes CDR1 SGHNT and CDR2 YYREEE (reference sequence). The CDR3 consists of 14 residues. The V gene end was trimmed by 4 bases and the J gene end by 8 bases; junction bases not matched to a gene: 6. CDR3 DNA: TGTGCCAGCAGCGCCGGACAGGGGAAGGAAAAACTGTTTTTT. Residues: CASSAGQGKEKLFF.

The table lists this clonotype with a few counts. V usage is TRBV7-9 and J usage is TRBJ1-1, with a possible D match to TRBD1 (6 bases). Germline CDR1 reads SEHNR; CDR2 reads FQNEAQ (reference sequence). The CDR3 consists of 13 residues. V was shortened by 1 base and J by 5 bases, with 8 bases between the two germline ends. The CDR3 sequence: CASSLVGATEAFF. The CDR3 DNA follows: TGTGCCAGCAGCTTAGTGGGGGCTACTGAAGCTTTCTTT.

The table lists this clonotype with a few counts. V gene TRBV7-9 combines with J gene TRBJ1-4; D gene uncertain. CDR3 length equals 12 residues. Germline V gene lookup returns CDR1 SEHNR and CDR2 FQNEAQ (reference sequence). V gave up 10 bases and J gave up 7 bases, with 13 bases separating them. CDR3 protein: CATKFGSEKLFF. The CDR3 nucleotides are TGTGCCACCAAATTCGGGAGTGAAAAACTGTTTTTT. Full variable domain (outside the CDR3, taken from reference TRBV7-9 and TRBJ1-4): DTGVSQNPRHKITKRGQNVTFRCDPISEHNRLYWYRQTLGQGPEFLTYFQNEAQLEKSRLLSDRFSAERPKGSFSTLEIQRTEQGDSAMYLCATKFGSEKLFFGSGTQLSVL.